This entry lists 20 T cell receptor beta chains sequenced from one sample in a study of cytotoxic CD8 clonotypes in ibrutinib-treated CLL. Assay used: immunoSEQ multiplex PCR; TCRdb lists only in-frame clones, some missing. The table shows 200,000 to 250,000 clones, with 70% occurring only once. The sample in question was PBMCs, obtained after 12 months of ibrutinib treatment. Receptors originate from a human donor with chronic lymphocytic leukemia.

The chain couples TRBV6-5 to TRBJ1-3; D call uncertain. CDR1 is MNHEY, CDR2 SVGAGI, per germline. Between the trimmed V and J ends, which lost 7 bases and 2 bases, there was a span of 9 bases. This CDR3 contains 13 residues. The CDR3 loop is CASMEEPGNTIYF. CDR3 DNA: TGTGCCAGCATGGAGGAGCCTGGAAACACCATATATTTT.

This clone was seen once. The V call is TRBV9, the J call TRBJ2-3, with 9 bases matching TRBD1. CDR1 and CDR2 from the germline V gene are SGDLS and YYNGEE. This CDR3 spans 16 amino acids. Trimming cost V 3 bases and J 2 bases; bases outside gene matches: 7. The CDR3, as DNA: TGTGCCAGCAGCGAGACAGGGGGAAGACACACAGATACGCAGTATTTT. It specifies CASSETGGRHTDTQYF.

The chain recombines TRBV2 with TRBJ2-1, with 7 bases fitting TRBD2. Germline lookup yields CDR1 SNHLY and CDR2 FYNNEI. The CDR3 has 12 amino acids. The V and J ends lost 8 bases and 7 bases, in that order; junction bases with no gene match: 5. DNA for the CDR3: TGTGCCAGCCGGTCCGGGGGGAATGAGCAGTTCTTC. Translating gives CASRSGGNEQFF. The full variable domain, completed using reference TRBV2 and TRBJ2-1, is EPEVTQTPSHQVTQMGQEVILRCVPISNHLYFYWYRQILGQKVEFLVSFYNNEISEKSEIFDDQFSVERPDGSNFTLKIRSTKLEDSAMYFCASRSGGNEQFFGPGTRLTVL.

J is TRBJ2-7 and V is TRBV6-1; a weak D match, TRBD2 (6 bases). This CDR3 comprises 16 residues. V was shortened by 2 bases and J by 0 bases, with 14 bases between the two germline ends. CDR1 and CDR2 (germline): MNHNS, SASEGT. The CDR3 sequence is CASSEPRRGFSYEQYF. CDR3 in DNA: TGTGCCAGCAGTGAACCTCGTCGGGGGTTCTCCTACGAGCAGTACTTC.

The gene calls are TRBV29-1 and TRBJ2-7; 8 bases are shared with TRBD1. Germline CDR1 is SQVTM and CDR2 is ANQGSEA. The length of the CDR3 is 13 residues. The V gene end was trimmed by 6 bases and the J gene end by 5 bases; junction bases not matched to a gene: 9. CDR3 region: CSVADRVKHEQYF. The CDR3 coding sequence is TGCAGCGTCGCGGACAGGGTCAAGCACGAGCAGTACTTC.

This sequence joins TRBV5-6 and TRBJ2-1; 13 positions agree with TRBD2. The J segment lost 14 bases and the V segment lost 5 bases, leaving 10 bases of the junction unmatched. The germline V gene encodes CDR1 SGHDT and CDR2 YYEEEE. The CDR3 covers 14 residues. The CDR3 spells CASSPGLAGPWEFF. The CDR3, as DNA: TGTGCCAGCAGTCCGGGACTAGCGGGACCATGGGAGTTCTTC.

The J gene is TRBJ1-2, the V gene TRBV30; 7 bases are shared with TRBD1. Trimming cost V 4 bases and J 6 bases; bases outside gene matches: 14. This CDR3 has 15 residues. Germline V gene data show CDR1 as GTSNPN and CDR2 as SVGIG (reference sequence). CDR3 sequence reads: CAWKPADRRSHGYTF. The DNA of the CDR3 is TGTGCCTGGAAACCCGCGGACAGGCGATCCCATGGCTACACCTTC.

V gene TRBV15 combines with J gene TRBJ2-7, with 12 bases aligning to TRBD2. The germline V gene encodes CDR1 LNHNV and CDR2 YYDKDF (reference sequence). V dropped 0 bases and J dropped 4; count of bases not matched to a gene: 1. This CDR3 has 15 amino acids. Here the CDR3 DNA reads TGTGCCACCAGCAGAGACCTAGCGGGAGGGTACGAGCAGTACTTC. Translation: CATSRDLAGGYEQYF.

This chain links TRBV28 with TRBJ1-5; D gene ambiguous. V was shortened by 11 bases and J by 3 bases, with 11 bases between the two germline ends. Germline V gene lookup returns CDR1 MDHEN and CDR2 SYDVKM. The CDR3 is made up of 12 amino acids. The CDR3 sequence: CAAWALNQPQHF. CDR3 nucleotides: TGTGCCGCCTGGGCTCTCAATCAGCCCCAGCATTTT.

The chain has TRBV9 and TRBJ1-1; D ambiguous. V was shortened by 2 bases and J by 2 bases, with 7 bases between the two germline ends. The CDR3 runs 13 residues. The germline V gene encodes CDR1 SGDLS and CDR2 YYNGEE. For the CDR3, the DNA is TGTGCCAGCAGCGTTTACGTAAACACTGAAGCTTTCTTT. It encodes CASSVYVNTEAFF.

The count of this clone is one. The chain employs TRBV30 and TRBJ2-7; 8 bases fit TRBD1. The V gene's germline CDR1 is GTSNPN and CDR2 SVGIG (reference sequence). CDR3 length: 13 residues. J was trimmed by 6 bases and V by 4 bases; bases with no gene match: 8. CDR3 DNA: TGTGCCTGGACCCGACAGGGGTTTGGCGAGCAGTACTTC. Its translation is CAWTRQGFGEQYF.

The DNA for the CDR3 is TGTGCCAGCAGGACCGGGACTCGACAAGAGACCCAGTACTTC. Residues: CASRTGTRQETQYF. V is TRBV2 and J is TRBJ2-5; a possible D gene is TRBD2 (6 bases). CDR3 length: 14 amino acids. Trimming removed 6 bases at V and 2 bases at J, with 13 bases between. The germline gives CDR1 SNHLY, CDR2 FYNNEI.

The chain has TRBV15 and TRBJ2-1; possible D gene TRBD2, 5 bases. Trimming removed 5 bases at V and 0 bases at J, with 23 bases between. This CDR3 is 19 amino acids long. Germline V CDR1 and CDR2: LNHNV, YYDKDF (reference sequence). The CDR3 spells CATSRPPSLAPSSYNEQFF. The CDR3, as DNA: TGTGCCACCAGCCGTCCACCTTCTCTAGCACCTAGCTCCTACAATGAGCAGTTCTTC.

The CDR3 region has the DNA TGTGCCAGAGAGGGACAGGACAACTCTGGAAACACCATATATTTT. It specifies CAREGQDNSGNTIYF. The chain carries TRBV30 and TRBJ1-3, with TRBD1 matching over 8 bases. The CDR3 has 15 amino acids. V shed 8 bases and J 0 bases; nucleotides not matched to a gene: 9. Per germline, CDR1 GTSNPN and CDR2 SVGIG (reference sequence).

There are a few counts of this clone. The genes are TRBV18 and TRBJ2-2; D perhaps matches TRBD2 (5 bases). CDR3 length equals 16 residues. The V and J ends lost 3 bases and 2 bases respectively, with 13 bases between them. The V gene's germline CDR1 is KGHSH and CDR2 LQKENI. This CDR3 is CASSPAGVGNTGELFF. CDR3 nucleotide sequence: TGTGCCAGCTCACCGGCGGGTGTAGGTAACACCGGGGAGCTGTTTTTT. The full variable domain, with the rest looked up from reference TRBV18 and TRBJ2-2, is NAGVMQNPRHLVRRRGQEARLRCSPMKGHSHVYWYRQLPEEGLKFMVYLQKENIIDESGMPKERFSAEFPKEGPSILRIQQVVRGDSAAYFCASSPAGVGNTGELFFGEGSRLTVL.

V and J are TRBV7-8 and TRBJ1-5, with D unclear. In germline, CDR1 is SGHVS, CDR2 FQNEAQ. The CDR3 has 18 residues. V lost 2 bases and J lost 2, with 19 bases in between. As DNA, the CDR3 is TGTGCCAGCAGCTTATCGGGTCGGCAGGCAAGGGGCAATCAGCCCCAGCATTTT. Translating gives CASSLSGRQARGNQPQHF.

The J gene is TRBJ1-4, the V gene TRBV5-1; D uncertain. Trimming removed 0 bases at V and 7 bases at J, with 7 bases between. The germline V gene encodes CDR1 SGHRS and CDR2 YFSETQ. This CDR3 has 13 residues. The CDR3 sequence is CASSLATLEKLFF. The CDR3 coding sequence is TGCGCCAGCAGCTTGGCCACCCTTGAAAAACTGTTTTTT.

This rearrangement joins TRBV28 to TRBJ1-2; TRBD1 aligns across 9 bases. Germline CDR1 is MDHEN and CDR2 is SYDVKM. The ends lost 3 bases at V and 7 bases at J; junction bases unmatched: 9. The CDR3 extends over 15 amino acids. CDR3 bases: TGTGCCAGCAGTTTGGAGAACAGGGGGCTTCGTGGCTACACCTTC. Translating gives CASSLENRGLRGYTF.

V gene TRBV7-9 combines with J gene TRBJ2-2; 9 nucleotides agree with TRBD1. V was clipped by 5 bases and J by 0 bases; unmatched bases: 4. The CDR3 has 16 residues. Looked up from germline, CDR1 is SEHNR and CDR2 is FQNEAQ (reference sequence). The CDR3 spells CASSRDRVPNTGELFF. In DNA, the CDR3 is TGTGCCAGCAGCCGGGACAGGGTACCGAACACCGGGGAGCTGTTTTTT.

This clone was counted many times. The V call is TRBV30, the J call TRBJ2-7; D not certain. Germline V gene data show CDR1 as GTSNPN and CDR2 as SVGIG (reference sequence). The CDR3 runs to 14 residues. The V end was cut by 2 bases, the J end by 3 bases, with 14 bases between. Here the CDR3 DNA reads TGTGCCTGGAGTTCCCCCCCGGCAGTCTACGAGCAGTACTTC. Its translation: CAWSSPPAVYEQYF.